This T cell receptor beta chain was observed in a study of identical twins' blood T cells. Trimming took off 6 bases at V and 1 base at J, with 12 bases between the two ends. CDR3 length: 14 amino acids. Germline V CDR1 and CDR2: LGHDT, YNNKEL (reference sequence). TCRdb fed the 5' RACE reads into MiXCR, producing one record per CDR3 protein. The top ten clones hold more than 5.5% of a sample with 300,000 to 400,000 distinct CDR3 sequences, 25% to 35% of them seen once. A few counts support this clonotype. The chain couples TRBV3-1 to TRBJ1-1; D unresolved. The source material was PBMCs. The source is a woman aged 18 to 49 in good health. CDR3 coding DNA: TGTGCCAGCAGAGGGATCGCGCAGAACACTGAAGCTTTCTTT. This translates into CASRGIAQNTEAFF. The variable domain in full, with the rest retrieved from reference TRBV3-1 and TRBJ1-1, is DTAVSQTPKYLVTQMGNDKSIKCEQNLGHDTMYWYKQDSKKFLKIMFSYNNKELIINETVPNRFSPKSPDKAHLNLHINSLELGDSAVYFCASRGIAQNTEAFFGQGTRLTVV.